The 22 T cell receptor beta chains below come from one sample, sequenced in a study of blood T cell repertoires in COVID-19. Data came from immunoSEQ multiplex PCR; TCRdb stores just in-frame clones and leaves some out. Among more than 100,000 clones, 70% to 85% were seen once, and the ten largest hold approximately 0.86%. The specimen was peripheral blood. The receptor source for this set is a human donor with acute or convalescent COVID-19. The donor label of this sample is uncertain.

This clone was recorded at least ten times. The CDR3 is CASSRDRSYNEQFF. CDR3 bases: TGTGCCAGCTCACGGGACAGGAGTTACAATGAGCAGTTCTTC. This chain uses TRBV18 with TRBJ2-1, with 8 bases identical to TRBD1. V shed 4 bases, J shed 4 bases, and the junction held 3 bases outside the gene matches. This CDR3 region has 14 residues. The germline CDR1 and CDR2 sequences are KGHSH and LQKENI.

This clone was counted between two and nine times. DNA for the CDR3: TGTGCCAGCAGCCAAGGACGCGGACAGGGGGCGACTAACTATGGCTACACCTTC. This gives the protein CASSQGRGQGATNYGYTF. J is TRBJ1-2 and V is TRBV3-1 (or the pseudogene TRBV3-2); 11 positions agree with TRBD1. CDR3 length: 18 residues. CDR1 and CDR2 (germline): LGHDT, YNNKEL (reference sequence). V dropped 1 base and J dropped 0; count of bases not matched to a gene: 7.

The V and J genes are TRBV7-2 and TRBJ2-3; 8 nucleotides align to TRBD2. The CDR3 covers 14 residues. Germline CDR1 is SGHTA and CDR2 is FQGNSA. With 5 bases clipped from V and 1 base from J, the junction kept 2 bases outside the gene matches. The CDR3 sequence is CASSPGGGTDTQYF. CDR3 bases: TGTGCCAGCAGCCCGGGGGGGGGCACAGATACGCAGTATTTT.

The rearrangement uses TRBV19 and TRBJ1-2; 9 bases match TRBD1. This CDR3 spans 17 amino acids. Germline CDR1 is LNHDA and CDR2 is SQIVND (reference sequence). Germline trimming cut 7 bases from V and 8 bases from J; bases unmatched to any gene: 20. CDR3 DNA: TGTGCCAGTACCAGACTCGGGTTGGGGACAGGGCCAGTGGGCTACACCTTC. Encoded protein: CASTRLGLGTGPVGYTF.

This clone has ten or more counts. The same CDR3 is also encoded by other DNA sequences in this sample. The V call is TRBV30, the J call TRBJ2-2; weak D call: TRBD2 (6 bases). The germline V gene has CDR1 GTSNPN and CDR2 SVGIG (reference sequence). Trimming took off 3 bases at V and 7 bases at J, with 12 bases between the two ends. This CDR3 has 13 amino acids. DNA for the CDR3: TGTGCCTGGAGACTGACTAGAGTCGGGGAGCTGTTTTTT. Protein: CAWRLTRVGELFF.

As regards this clone: One end of the junction varies from germline; a read error may be responsible. CDR3 coding DNA: TGTGCCAGCAGTTTAGAGGGTGGCAGGGGGCAATCTAACTTTGGCTACACCTTC. Its translation is CASSLEGGRGQSNFGYTF. The rearrangement links TRBV28 to TRBJ1-2; 8 nucleotides line up with TRBD1. CDR3 size: 18 residues. The V gene's germline CDR1 is MDHEN and CDR2 SYDVKM.

The V and J genes are TRBV6-6 and TRBJ1-3, with D hard to call. CDR3 size: 12 residues. V lost 8 bases and J 0 bases, leaving 5 bases between the germline ends. The germline V gene has CDR1 MNHNY and CDR2 SVGAGI (reference sequence). The CDR3 sequence is CASRGSGNTIYF. The CDR3 region has the DNA TGTGCCAGCCGGGGCTCTGGAAACACCATATATTTT.

Here the CDR3 reads CASSGARYRGGTGELFF. The CDR3 region has the DNA TGTGCCAGCAGTGGCGCCCGATACAGGGGAGGCACCGGGGAGCTGTTTTTT. The V gene is TRBV6-1, the J gene TRBJ2-2; D perhaps matches TRBD1 (7 bases). The germline V gene encodes CDR1 MNHNS and CDR2 SASEGT. Trimming shortened V by 4 bases and J by 4 bases, and 19 bases separated the two germline ends. This CDR3 region has 17 residues.

This clone came up many times. The J gene is TRBJ1-5, the V gene TRBV4-1; 7 bases map to TRBD1. In germline, CDR1 is MGHRA, CDR2 YSYEKL. V dropped 2 bases and J dropped 2; count of bases not matched to a gene: 3. The CDR3 contains 15 residues. The CDR3 DNA reads as TGCGCCAGCAGCCAAAGCGGACAGGGCAATCAGCCCCAGCATTTT. Its translation is CASSQSGQGNQPQHF.

This clone was seen once. The gene calls are TRBV28 and TRBJ2-7, with a possible D match to TRBD1 (6 bases). Germline V gene data show CDR1 as MDHEN and CDR2 as SYDVKM. Trimming left V 2 bases short and J 5 bases short, with 10 bases between. This CDR3 has 13 residues. The CDR3 DNA is TGTGCCAGCAGTTTACAGGGGCCTAACGAGCAGTACGTC. It is translated as CASSLQGPNEQYV.

V gene TRBV15 combines with J gene TRBJ2-3, with a possible D match to TRBD2 (6 bases). The CDR3 length is 14 residues. The germline V gene has CDR1 LNHNV and CDR2 YYDKDF (reference sequence). Trimming removed 3 bases at V and 7 bases at J, with 14 bases between. This CDR3 is CATSRTPGSYTQYF. The CDR3 DNA reads TGTGCCACCAGCAGGACACCCGGGAGTTATACGCAGTATTTT.

J is TRBJ2-5 and V is TRBV30; D is perhaps TRBD2 (6 bases). The germline V gene encodes CDR1 GTSNPN and CDR2 SVGIG (reference sequence). This CDR3 spans 14 amino acids. The germline V and J ends were trimmed by 4 bases and 4 bases, with 16 bases remaining between them. The CDR3, as DNA: TGTGCCTGGACTCGGAGGGGTTTGGGAGAGACCCAGTACTTC. The encoded protein is CAWTRRGLGETQYF.

J is TRBJ2-7 and V is TRBV25-1; 11 bases match TRBD1. Germline V gene lookup returns CDR1 MGHDK and CDR2 SYGVNS. V lost 1 base and J lost 3; bases outside the gene matches: 5. The CDR3 has 16 residues. This CDR3 is CASSEWGTGGSYEQYF. The CDR3 DNA reads TGTGCCAGCAGTGAATGGGGGACAGGGGGTAGCTACGAGCAGTACTTC.

The J gene is TRBJ1-2, the V gene TRBV4-1, with D perhaps TRBD1 (5 bases). Deletions cut 2 bases from V and 4 bases from J, with 8 bases between. CDR1 is MGHRA, CDR2 YSYEKL, per germline. The CDR3 length is 13 residues. The CDR3 region has the DNA TGCGCCAGCAGCCAACAGGGATCCTATGGCTACACCTTC. Translated, it gives CASSQQGSYGYTF.

The chain couples TRBV5-1 to TRBJ2-1; 7 positions agree with TRBD1. Trimming took 0 bases from V and 7 from J; bases not matched to a gene: 10. This CDR3 is 16 amino acids long. Germline-derived CDR1 and CDR2 are SGHRS and YFSETQ. The CDR3 DNA follows: TGCGCCAGCAGCTTGGAAGGGGGCGCGATGAGGAATGAGCAGTTCTTC. Translated: CASSLEGGAMRNEQFF.

The chain employs TRBV2 and TRBJ2-4; D may be TRBD2 (5 bases). In germline, CDR1 is SNHLY, CDR2 FYNNEI. The V end was cut by 6 bases, the J end by 5 bases, with 14 bases between. The length of the CDR3 is 14 residues. CDR3 protein: CASRGALHENIQYF. CDR3 in DNA: TGTGCCAGCAGGGGAGCCCTACACGAAAACATTCAGTACTTC.

CDR3 coding DNA: TGTGCCAGCAGCCCAGGGACTGTAGCCAAAAACATTCAGTACTTC. Translating gives CASSPGTVAKNIQYF. V gene TRBV6-6 combines with J gene TRBJ2-4, with D possibly TRBD2 on 6 matching bases. The CDR3 covers 15 residues. Between the trimmed V and J ends, which lost 6 bases and 0 bases, there was a span of 12 bases. Germline V gene lookup returns CDR1 MNHNY and CDR2 SVGAGI (reference sequence).

This chain links TRBV28 with TRBJ2-2; D is ambiguous. The CDR3 is 15 amino acids. Trimming stripped 7 bases from V and 1 base from J, with 13 bases between. Germline V CDR1 and CDR2: MDHEN, SYDVKM. CDR3 DNA sequence: TGTGCCAGCACCTCTCTTAGCTTGAACACCGGGGAGCTGTTTTTT. It specifies CASTSLSLNTGELFF.

This chain's CDR3 is CASSARIQGHTEAFF. The CDR3 nucleotides are TGTGCCAGTAGTGCAAGAATACAGGGGCACACTGAAGCTTTCTTT. The chain is built from TRBV19 and TRBJ1-1, with TRBD1 identical over 7 bases. The trim removed 5 bases at V and 3 bases at J, leaving 9 bases unmatched. The CDR3 loop spans 15 amino acids. Germline CDR1 reads LNHDA; CDR2 reads SQIVND (reference sequence).

The chain employs TRBV28 and TRBJ1-5; 8 nucleotides line up with TRBD1. The germline CDR1 and CDR2 sequences are MDHEN and SYDVKM. The CDR3 has 15 residues. Trimming at V came to 1 base and at J to 5 bases, leaving 4 bases not matched to a gene. CDR3: CASSLYRDRYQPQHF. The DNA for the CDR3 is TGTGCCAGCAGTTTATATCGGGACAGGTATCAGCCCCAGCATTTT.

The chain links TRBV6-5 to TRBJ2-1, with D maybe TRBD1 (5 bases). The germline CDR1 and CDR2 sequences are MNHEY and SVGAGI. The ends were cut back, 5 bases at V and 8 bases at J, with 16 bases in the middle. There are 14 residues in the CDR3. CDR3 amino acids: CASSQRSGLYEQFF. CDR3 nucleotide sequence: TGTGCCAGCAGTCAAAGGTCAGGGTTATATGAGCAGTTCTTC.

The J gene is TRBJ1-5, the V gene TRBV7-2; 7 nucleotides match TRBD1. J lost 7 bases, V lost 1 base, and 7 bases had no gene match. The CDR3 runs to 15 residues. Germline assignment: CDR1 SGHTA and CDR2 FQGNSA. The CDR3, as DNA: TGTGCCAGCAGCTTAGAGGGGGCCATTGGGCAGCCCCAGCATTTT. The encoded protein is CASSLEGAIGQPQHF.